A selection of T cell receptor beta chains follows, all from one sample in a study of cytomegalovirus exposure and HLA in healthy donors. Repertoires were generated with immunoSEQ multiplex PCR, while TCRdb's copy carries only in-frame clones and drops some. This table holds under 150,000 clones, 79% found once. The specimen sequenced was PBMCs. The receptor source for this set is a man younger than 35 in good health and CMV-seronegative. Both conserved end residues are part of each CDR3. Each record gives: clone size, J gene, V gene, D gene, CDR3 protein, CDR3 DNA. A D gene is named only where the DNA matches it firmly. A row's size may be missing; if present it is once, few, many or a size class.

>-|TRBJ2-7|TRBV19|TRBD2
CASTPSGVPYEQYF
TGTGCCAGTACCCCTAGCGGGGTACCCTACGAGCAGTACTTC
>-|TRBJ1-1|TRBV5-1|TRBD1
CASSRGTGDTEAFF
TGCGCCAGCAGCAGAGGGACAGGGGACACTGAAGCTTTCTTT
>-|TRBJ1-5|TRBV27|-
CASSDQGSNQPQHF
TGTGCCAGCAGTGACCAGGGTAGCAATCAGCCCCAGCATTTT
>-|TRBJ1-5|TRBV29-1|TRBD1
CSAGTGGNQPQHF
TGCAGCGCCGGGACAGGGGGAAACCAGCCCCAGCATTTT
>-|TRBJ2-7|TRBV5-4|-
CASRIVQGSSRYEQYF
TGTGCCAGCAGGATAGTACAGGGATCTTCCCGATACGAGCAGTACTTC
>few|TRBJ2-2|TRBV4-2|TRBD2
CASSQGGASGGNGELFF
TGTGCCAGCAGCCAAGGTGGTGCTAGCGGGGGCAACGGGGAGCTGTTTTTT
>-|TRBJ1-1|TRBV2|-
CASADGGLNTEAFF
TGTGCCAGCGCCGACGGAGGGTTGAACACTGAAGCTTTCTTT
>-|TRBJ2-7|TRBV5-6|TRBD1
CASRRTGGNDEQYF
TGTGCCAGCAGGAGGACAGGGGGGAACGACGAGCAGTACTTC
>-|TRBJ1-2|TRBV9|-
CASSVGGQNYGYTF
TGTGCCAGCAGCGTAGGGGGACAAAACTATGGCTACACCTTC
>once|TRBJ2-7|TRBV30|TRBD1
CAWSRYGTDHYEQYF
TGTGCCTGGAGTAGGTACGGGACAGATCACTACGAGCAGTACTTC
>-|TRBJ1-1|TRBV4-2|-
CASSPKEGTEAFF
TGTGCCAGCAGCCCCAAGGAGGGGACTGAAGCTTTCTTT
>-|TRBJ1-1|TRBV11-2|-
CASSPGHTNTEAFF
TGTGCCAGCAGCCCGGGACATACGAACACTGAAGCTTTCTTT
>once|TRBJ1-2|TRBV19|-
CASSTSRREGTDGYTF
TGTGCCAGTAGTACGAGTCGGAGGGAAGGTACGGATGGCTACACCTTC
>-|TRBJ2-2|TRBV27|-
CASSLTGTGELFF
TGTGCCAGCAGTTTAACGGGCACCGGGGAGCTGTTTTTT
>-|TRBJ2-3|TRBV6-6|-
CAVGVSTDTQYF
TGTGCCGTAGGAGTGAGCACAGATACGCAGTATTTT
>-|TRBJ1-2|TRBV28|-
CASRVAVLPQGYTF
TGTGCCAGCAGGGTCGCGGTCCTACCCCAAGGCTACACCTTC
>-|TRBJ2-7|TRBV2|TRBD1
CASSEGQGGGEQYF
TGTGCCAGCAGTGAAGGACAGGGCGGAGGCGAGCAGTACTTC
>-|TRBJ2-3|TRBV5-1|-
CASSLGQTSTDTQYF
TGCGCCAGCAGCTTGGGGCAGACTAGCACAGATACGCAGTATTTT
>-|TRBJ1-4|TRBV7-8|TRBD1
CASSLQGAEKLFF
TGTGCCAGCAGCTTACAGGGGGCTGAAAAACTGTTTTTT
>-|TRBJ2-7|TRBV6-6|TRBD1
CASSYPGQGRDEQYF
TGTGCCAGCAGTTATCCGGGACAGGGTCGTGACGAGCAGTACTTC
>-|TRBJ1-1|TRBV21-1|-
CASEQRRGTVGTFF
TGTGCCAGCGAACAAAGGAGGGGGACAGTCGGAACTTTCTTT
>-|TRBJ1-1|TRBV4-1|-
CASSQESPAPEAFF
TGCGCCAGCAGCCAGGAGAGCCCGGCCCCTGAAGCTTTCTTT
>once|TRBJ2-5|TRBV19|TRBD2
CASSMGTRGGETQYF
TGTGCCAGTAGTATGGGCACTCGGGGGGGGGAGACCCAGTACTTC
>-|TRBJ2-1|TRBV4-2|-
CASSQDWNEQFF
TGTGCCAGCTCCCAGGACTGGAATGAGCAGTTCTTC
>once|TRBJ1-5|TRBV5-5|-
CASSLDYQGPQHF
TGTGCCAGCAGCTTGGATTACCAGGGGCCCCAGCATTTT
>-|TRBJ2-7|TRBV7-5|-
CARSLGTAAYEQYF
TGTGCCAGAAGCTTAGGGACAGCCGCCTACGAGCAGTACTTC
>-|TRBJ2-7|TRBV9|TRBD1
CASRGDSYEQYF
TGTGCCAGCAGGGGGGACAGCTACGAGCAGTACTTC
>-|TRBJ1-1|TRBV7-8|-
CASSLGYGEGGSTEAFF
TGTGCCAGCAGCTTAGGGTATGGGGAGGGGGGGAGCACTGAAGCTTTCTTT
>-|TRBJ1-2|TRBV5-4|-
CASSRDSPNYGYTF
TGTGCCAGCAGCCGCGACAGTCCTAACTATGGCTACACCTTC
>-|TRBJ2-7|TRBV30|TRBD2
CAWSVRLAGISEQYF
TGTGCCTGGAGTGTACGGCTAGCGGGGATCTCCGAGCAGTACTTC
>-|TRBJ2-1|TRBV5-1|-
CASSFSFPQGNSYNEQFF
TGCGCCAGCAGCTTTTCCTTTCCACAGGGAAATTCCTACAATGAGCAGTTCTTC
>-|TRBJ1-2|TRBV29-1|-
CSVESTLDTYGYTF
TGCAGCGTTGAGTCCACTTTAGACACCTATGGCTACACCTTC
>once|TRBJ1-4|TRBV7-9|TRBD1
CSSSLQGKLFF
TGTTCCAGCAGCTTACAGGGGAAACTGTTTTTT
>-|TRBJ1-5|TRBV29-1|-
CSAGHGGNQPQHF
TGCAGCGCCGGGCACGGGGGCAATCAGCCCCAGCATTTT
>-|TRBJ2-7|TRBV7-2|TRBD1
CASSTPGGQGKYEQYF
TGTGCCAGCAGCACCCCCGGGGGACAGGGTAAATACGAGCAGTACTTC
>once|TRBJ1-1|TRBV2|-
CASIPGNTEAFF
TGTGCCAGCATCCCGGGTAACACTGAAGCTTTCTTT
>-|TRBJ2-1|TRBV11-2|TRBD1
CASSSSGTAYNEQFF
TGTGCCAGCAGCTCTTCCGGGACAGCCTACAATGAGCAGTTCTTC
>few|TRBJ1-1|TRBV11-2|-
CASSSGFIRGTEAFF
TGTGCCAGCAGCTCGGGCTTCATAAGGGGCACTGAAGCTTTCTTT
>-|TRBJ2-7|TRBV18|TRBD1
CASSREQGTYEQYF
TGTGCCAGCTCACGAGAACAGGGGACCTACGAGCAGTACTTC
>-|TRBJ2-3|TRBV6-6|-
CASSWVRGTDTQYF
TGTGCCAGCAGTTGGGTCAGGGGCACAGATACGCAGTATTTT
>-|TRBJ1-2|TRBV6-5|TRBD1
CASSYTTGENGHTF
TGTGCCAGCAGTTATACGACAGGGGAAAATGGCCACACCTTC
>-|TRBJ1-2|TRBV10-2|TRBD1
CASSEGTGGGYGYTF
TGCGCCAGCAGTGAAGGGACAGGGGGAGGCTATGGCTACACCTTC
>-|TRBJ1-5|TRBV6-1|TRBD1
CASSKTGAASQPQHF
TGTGCCAGCAGTAAGACAGGGGCTGCGAGTCAGCCCCAGCATTTT
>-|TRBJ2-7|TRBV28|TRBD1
CASSPRTGSSSYEQYF
TGTGCCAGCAGTCCTCGGACAGGCAGTAGCTCCTACGAGCAGTACTTC
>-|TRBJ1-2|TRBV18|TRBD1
CASSPMTGLGDGYTF
TGTGCCAGCTCACCCATGACAGGGTTGGGAGATGGCTACACCTTC
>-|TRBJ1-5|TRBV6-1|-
CASSGTSIGEPQHF
TGTGCCAGCAGTGGAACTTCAATAGGGGAGCCCCAGCATTTT
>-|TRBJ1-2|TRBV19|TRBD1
CASSTRTGGLGYTF
TGTGCCAGTAGTACCCGGACAGGGGGCCTTGGCTACACCTTC
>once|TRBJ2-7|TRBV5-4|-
CASSFGPGVTYEQYF
TGTGCCAGCAGCTTTGGGCCGGGGGTGACCTACGAGCAGTACTTC
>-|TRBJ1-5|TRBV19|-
CASTPGGFQPQHF
TGTGCCAGTACCCCCGGGGGGTTTCAGCCCCAGCATTTT
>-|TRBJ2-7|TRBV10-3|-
CAISAIESSYEQYF
TGTGCCATCAGTGCGATTGAGAGCTCCTACGAGCAGTACTTC
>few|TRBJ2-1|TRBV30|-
CAWRVRGAFGEQFF
TGTGCCTGGAGGGTTCGGGGGGCGTTCGGTGAGCAGTTCTTC
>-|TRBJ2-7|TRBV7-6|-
CASSLDRGGYEQYF
TGTGCCAGCAGCTTAGACAGGGGAGGCTACGAGCAGTACTTC
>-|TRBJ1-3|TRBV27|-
CASSRESSGNTIYF
TGTGCCAGCAGCCGCGAGAGCTCTGGAAACACCATATATTTT